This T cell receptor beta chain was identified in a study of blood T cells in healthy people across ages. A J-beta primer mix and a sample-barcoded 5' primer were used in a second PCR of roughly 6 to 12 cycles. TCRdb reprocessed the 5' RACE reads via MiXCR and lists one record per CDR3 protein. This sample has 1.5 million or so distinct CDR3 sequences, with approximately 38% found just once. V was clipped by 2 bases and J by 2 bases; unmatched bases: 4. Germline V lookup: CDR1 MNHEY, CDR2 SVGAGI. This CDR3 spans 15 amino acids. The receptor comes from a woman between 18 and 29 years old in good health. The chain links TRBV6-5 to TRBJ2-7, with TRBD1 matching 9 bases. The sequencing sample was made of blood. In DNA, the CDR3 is TGTGCCAGCAGTTACGGGACAGGGTCCGCCTACGAGCAGTACTTC. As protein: CASSYGTGSAYEQYF.